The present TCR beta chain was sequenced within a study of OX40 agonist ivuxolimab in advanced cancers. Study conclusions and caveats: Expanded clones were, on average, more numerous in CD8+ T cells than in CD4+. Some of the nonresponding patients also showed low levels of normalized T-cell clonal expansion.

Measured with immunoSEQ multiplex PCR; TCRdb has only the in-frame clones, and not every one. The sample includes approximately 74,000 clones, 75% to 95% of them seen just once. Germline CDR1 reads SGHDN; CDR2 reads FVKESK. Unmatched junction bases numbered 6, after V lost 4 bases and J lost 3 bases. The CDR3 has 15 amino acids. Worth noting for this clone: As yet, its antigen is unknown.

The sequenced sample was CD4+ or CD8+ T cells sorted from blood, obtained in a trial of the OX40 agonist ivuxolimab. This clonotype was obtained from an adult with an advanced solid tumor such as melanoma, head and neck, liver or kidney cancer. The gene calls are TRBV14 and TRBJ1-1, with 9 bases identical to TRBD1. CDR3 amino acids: CASSPGTGTYTEAFF. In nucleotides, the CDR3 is TGTGCCAGCAGCCCTGGGACAGGGACCTACACTGAAGCTTTCTTT.